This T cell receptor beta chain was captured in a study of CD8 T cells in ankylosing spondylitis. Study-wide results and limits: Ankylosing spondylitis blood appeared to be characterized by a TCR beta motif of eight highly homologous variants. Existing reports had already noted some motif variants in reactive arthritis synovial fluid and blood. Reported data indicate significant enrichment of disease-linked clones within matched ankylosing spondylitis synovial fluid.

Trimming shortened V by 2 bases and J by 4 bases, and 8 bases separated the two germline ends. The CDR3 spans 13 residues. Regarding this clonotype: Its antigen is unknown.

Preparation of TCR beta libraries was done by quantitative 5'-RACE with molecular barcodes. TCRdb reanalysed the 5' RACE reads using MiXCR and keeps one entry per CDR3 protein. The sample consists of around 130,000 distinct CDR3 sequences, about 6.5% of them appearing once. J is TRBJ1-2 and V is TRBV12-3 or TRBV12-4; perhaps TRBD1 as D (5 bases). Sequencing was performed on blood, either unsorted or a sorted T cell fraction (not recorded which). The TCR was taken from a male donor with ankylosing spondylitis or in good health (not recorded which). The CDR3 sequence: CASSLSGGYGYTF. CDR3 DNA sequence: TGTGCCAGCAGTTTATCCGGGGGCTATGGCTACACCTTC.